What follows are 18 T cell receptor beta chains derived from one specimen sequenced in a study of cytomegalovirus exposure and HLA in healthy donors. PCR used 60 Vbeta primers and 13 Jbeta primers. Only in-frame clones appear in the TCRdb table, and some are missing; sequencing was by immunoSEQ multiplex PCR. This specimen shows tens of thousands of clones; the ten leading clones hold less than 0.75%. Sequences were obtained from PBMCs. The source of these receptors is a man aged 25 to 45 in good health and CMV-seronegative.

V gene TRBV4-2 combines with J gene TRBJ2-1, with 14 nucleotides matching TRBD2. The CDR3 has 18 amino acids. From germline, CDR1 is LGHNA and CDR2 YNFKEQ. The V gene end was trimmed by 2 bases and the J gene end by 8 bases; junction bases not matched to a gene: 11. The CDR3 nucleotides are TGTGCCAGCAGCCAATTCGGGACTAGCGGGAGAGAGAGGCATGAGCAGTTCTTC. Translation gives CASSQFGTSGRERHEQFF.

Points on this clone: Mismatch with germline at one junction end may stem from a read error. This chain connects TRBV6-7 to TRBJ2-7; 7 positions match TRBD2. TRBV6-7 counts as an open reading frame of uncertain function. The CDR3 sequence is 16 residues long. CDR3 nucleotide sequence: TGTGCCAGCAGTGGAGGCACCTGGACTAGTTCCTGCGAGCAGTACTTC. This encodes CASSGGTWTSSCEQYF.

Note on this clone: Mismatch with germline at one junction end may stem from a read error. This rearrangement joins TRBV6-1 to TRBJ1-6; 7 bases are a match to TRBD1. The CDR3 has 14 amino acids. The V gene's germline CDR1 is MNHNS and CDR2 SASEGT. CDR3 in amino acids: CASSGTAYSSPLHF. The CDR3 DNA is TGTGCCAGCAGCGGGACAGCCTATAGTTCACCCCTCCACTTT.

The chain employs TRBV29-1 and TRBJ2-7; 11 bases match TRBD2. With V trimmed by 1 base and J by 4 bases, 9 bases remained unmatched. Germline CDR1 and CDR2: SQVTM and ANQGSEA. The CDR3 totals 16 residues. This CDR3 reads CSVEAASSGRRYEQYF. The CDR3 region has the DNA TGCAGCGTTGAAGCAGCTTCTAGCGGGAGGCGGTACGAGCAGTACTTC.

This chain uses TRBV7-8 with TRBJ2-7; D perhaps matches TRBD2 (5 bases). Germline assignment: CDR1 SGHVS and CDR2 FQNEAQ. V lost 5 bases to trimming and J lost 3 bases, with 14 bases between them. The CDR3 is made up of 14 amino acids. The DNA for the CDR3 is TGTGCCAGCAGCCCTGCGGGTATGGTCTACGAGCAGTACTTC. Amino acid sequence: CASSPAGMVYEQYF.

V usage is TRBV11-2 and J usage is TRBJ2-5, with D uncertain. This CDR3 comprises 12 residues. Germline lookup yields CDR1 SGHAT and CDR2 FQNNGV. Trimming pared 3 bases from V and 5 bases from J, leaving 7 bases between. The CDR3 DNA reads TGTGCCAGCAGCTTTGTTAGTGAGACCCAGTACTTC. Its translation is CASSFVSETQYF.

The rearrangement links TRBV5-6 to TRBJ2-7, with TRBD1 matching over 9 bases. CDR3 length: 17 amino acids. The V gene end was trimmed by 5 bases and the J gene end by 3 bases; junction bases not matched to a gene: 15. Germline CDR1 reads SGHDT; CDR2 reads YYEEEE. CDR3 sequence: CASSSTGQGQLFYEQYF. For the CDR3, the DNA is TGTGCCAGCAGTTCCACGGGACAGGGCCAACTCTTCTACGAGCAGTACTTC.

V gene TRBV5-1 combines with J gene TRBJ2-3; 7 positions match TRBD1. After removal of 4 bases from V and 4 bases from J, the junction contained 6 bases not matched to a gene. Germline CDR1 SGHRS, CDR2 YFSETQ. The CDR3 is made up of 14 amino acids. The CDR3 DNA reads as TGCGCCAGCAGCAAAGACAGGGCCCCAGATACGCAGTATTTT. It is translated as CASSKDRAPDTQYF.

The gene calls are TRBV30 and TRBJ1-1, with D perhaps TRBD1 (5 bases). The germline CDR1 and CDR2 sequences are GTSNPN and SVGIG (reference sequence). CDR3 length: 14 amino acids. The V end lost 4 bases, the J end lost 1 base, and 13 bases lay between the germline ends. The CDR3 sequence is CAWNGGVGNTEAFF. The CDR3 DNA is TGTGCCTGGAACGGGGGGGTCGGGAACACTGAAGCTTTCTTT.

The V gene is TRBV19, the J gene TRBJ2-7, with D perhaps TRBD1 (5 bases). The V end was cut by 5 bases, the J end by 6 bases, with 14 bases between. Germline V gene lookup returns CDR1 LNHDA and CDR2 SQIVND (reference sequence). The CDR3 is 13 residues long. The CDR3 region is CASSPRLGLEQYF. The CDR3 DNA reads as TGTGCCAGTAGTCCTCGCTTGGGGCTCGAGCAGTACTTC.

The chain combines TRBV10-3 with TRBJ1-5, with D unresolved. The V end lost 0 bases, the J end lost 1 base, and 4 bases lay between the germline ends. This CDR3 comprises 14 residues. Germline assignment: CDR1 ENHRY and CDR2 SYGVKD. The CDR3 sequence is CAISESSSNQPQHF. In DNA form, the CDR3 reads TGTGCCATCAGTGAGTCGAGCAGCAATCAGCCCCAGCATTTT.

The chain joins TRBV27 to TRBJ2-3, with 14 bases matching TRBD2. J lost 3 bases, V lost 6 bases, and 5 bases had no gene match. The length of the CDR3 is 16 residues. Per germline, CDR1 MNHEY and CDR2 SMNVEV (reference sequence). CDR3 DNA: TGTGCCAGCAGGGGACTAGCGGGAGTGGGTACAGATACGCAGTATTTT. It codes for CASRGLAGVGTDTQYF.

This chain connects TRBV6-5 to TRBJ2-3; D ambiguous. The germline V gene has CDR1 MNHEY and CDR2 SVGAGI. V lost 2 bases to trimming and J lost 3 bases, with 6 bases between them. The CDR3 contains 13 residues. The CDR3 loop is CASSYHPTDTQYF. CDR3 nucleotide sequence: TGTGCCAGCAGTTACCATCCAACAGATACGCAGTATTTT.

The chain has TRBV6-5 and TRBJ1-1; 7 bases match TRBD1. V lost 6 bases, J lost 3 bases, and 10 bases stayed unmatched. The CDR3 consists of 15 residues. Germline CDR1 is MNHEY and CDR2 is SVGAGI. This chain's CDR3 is CASSSADRAYTEAFF. The CDR3 DNA reads as TGTGCCAGCAGCTCTGCCGACAGGGCGTACACTGAAGCTTTCTTT.

The chain recombines TRBV30 with TRBJ2-1; tentatively, D is TRBD1 (6 bases). The CDR3 sequence is 12 residues long. CDR1 is GTSNPN, CDR2 SVGIG, per germline (reference sequence). V dropped 0 bases and J dropped 8 bases, with 8 bases sitting between them. The CDR3 bases are TGTGCCTGGAGTGTACAGGGCCATGAGCAGTTCTTC. Its translation: CAWSVQGHEQFF.

The chain uses TRBV5-4 and TRBJ2-2; TRBD1 matches 10 bases. There are 17 residues in the CDR3. J lost 5 bases, V lost 0 bases, and 7 bases had no gene match. Germline lookup yields CDR1 SGHNT and CDR2 YYREEE (reference sequence). CDR3 DNA: TGTGCCAGCAGCTTGGTTGCGGGACAGGGGCCAACCGGGGAGCTGTTTTTT. Its protein product is CASSLVAGQGPTGELFF.

The chain has TRBV18 and TRBJ2-6; unclear D gene. V gave up 1 base and J gave up 0 bases, with 7 bases separating them. Germline values: CDR1 KGHSH, CDR2 LQKENI. The CDR3 spans 16 residues. Here the CDR3 reads CASSPRQVSGANVLTF. The CDR3 region has the DNA TGTGCCAGCTCACCACGCCAGGTCTCTGGGGCCAACGTCCTGACTTTC.

The chain is built from TRBV2 and TRBJ2-7, with TRBD2 matching over 16 bases. Trimming took 6 bases from V and 0 from J; bases not matched to a gene: 8. The CDR3 sequence is 18 residues long. Germline V gene data show CDR1 as SNHLY and CDR2 as FYNNEI. The CDR3 loop is CASRGPGLAGGFSYEQYF. The DNA for the CDR3 is TGTGCCAGCAGGGGCCCGGGACTAGCGGGGGGGTTCTCCTACGAGCAGTACTTC. Full variable domain (rest looked up from reference TRBV2 and TRBJ2-7): EPEVTQTPSHQVTQMGQEVILRCVPISNHLYFYWYRQILGQKVEFLVSFYNNEISEKSEIFDDQFSVERPDGSNFTLKIRSTKLEDSAMYFCASRGPGLAGGFSYEQYFGPGTRLTVT.